What follows are 14 T cell receptor beta chains derived from one specimen sequenced in a study of CD8 T cells in ankylosing spondylitis. In TCRdb, the 5' RACE reads were re-called with MiXCR into one record per CDR3 protein. The table records 300,000 to 400,000 distinct CDR3 sequences, about 20% of them present only once. Input material: blood, either unsorted or a sorted T cell fraction (not recorded which). The receptor set was obtained from a male donor with ankylosing spondylitis or in good health (not recorded which).

This clonotype came up a few times. V gene TRBV27 combines with J gene TRBJ1-1; no clear D. The CDR3 has 13 amino acids. V lost 8 bases and J lost 11, with 21 bases in between. Germline V gives CDR1 MNHEY, CDR2 SMNVEV (reference sequence). CDR3 region: CASGVRMPLEAFF. The CDR3 nucleotides read TGTGCCAGCGGGGTTAGGATGCCCCTTGAGGCTTTCTTT.

V usage is TRBV29-1 and J usage is TRBJ1-2; D is perhaps TRBD1 (5 bases). With 0 bases removed from V and 1 base from J, the gap between germline ends came to 12 bases. This CDR3 spans 15 amino acids. CDR1 SQVTM and CDR2 ANQGSEA come from the germline V gene. CDR3: CSVEDPGGDNYGYTF. The CDR3 DNA sequence: TGCAGCGTTGAAGATCCCGGGGGGGATAACTATGGCTACACCTTC. The whole variable domain, remainder taken from reference TRBV29-1 and TRBJ1-2, is SAVISQKPSRDICQRGTSLTIQCQVDSQVTMMFWYRQQPGQSLTLIATANQGSEATYESGFVIDKFPISRPNLTFSTLTVSNMSPEDSSIYLCSVEDPGGDNYGYTFGSGTRLTVV.

J is TRBJ1-1 and V is TRBV5-5; 7 nucleotides line up with TRBD1. V dropped 4 bases and J dropped 6; count of bases not matched to a gene: 9. This CDR3 comprises 14 residues. The germline CDR1 and CDR2 sequences are SGHKS and YYEKEE (reference sequence). The DNA for the CDR3 is TGTGCCAGCAGCGAACAGGGGTTGGAAGCTGAAGCTTTCTTT. Encoded protein: CASSEQGLEAEAFF. Full variable domain (rest looked up from reference TRBV5-5 and TRBJ1-1): DAGVTQSPTHLIKTRGQQVTLRCSPISGHKSVSWYQQVLGQGPQFIFQYYEKEERGRGNFPDRFSARQFPNYSSELNVNALLLGDSALYLCASSEQGLEAEAFFGQGTRLTVV.

This clonotype appeared a few times. The chain couples TRBV15 to TRBJ2-5, with D maybe TRBD1 (5 bases). The CDR3 is 14 residues long. V lost 1 base to trimming and J lost 1 base, with 7 bases between them. Germline V lookup: CDR1 LNHNV, CDR2 YYDKDF (reference sequence). The CDR3 sequence: CATSRVDTQETQYF. The CDR3 nucleotides are TGTGCCACCAGCAGAGTGGACACCCAAGAGACCCAGTACTTC. The complete variable domain, with remaining parts taken from reference TRBV15 and TRBJ2-5, reads DAMVIQNPRYQVTQFGKPVTLSCSQTLNHNVMYWYQQKSSQAPKLLFHYYDKDFNNEADTPDNFQSRRPNTSFCFLDIRSPGLGDTAMYLCATSRVDTQETQYFGPGTRLLVL.

This clonotype was counted a few times. The chain recombines TRBV13 with TRBJ2-3; possibly TRBD1 or TRBD2 for D (5 bases each). Per the germline V gene, CDR1 is PRHDT and CDR2 is FYEKMQ (reference sequence). Trimming stripped 4 bases from V and 2 bases from J, with 13 bases between. The CDR3 runs to 15 residues. The CDR3 spells CASSSRGPYTDTQYF. For the CDR3, the DNA is TGTGCCAGCAGCTCGAGGGGACCGTACACAGATACGCAGTATTTT.

The J gene is TRBJ2-7, the V gene TRBV2; 13 positions agree with TRBD2. The CDR3 is 15 amino acids. The V and J ends lost 4 bases and 3 bases, in that order; junction bases with no gene match: 3. The germline CDR1 and CDR2 sequences are SNHLY and FYNNEI. The CDR3 loop is CASSGTSGGVYEQYF. CDR3 bases: TGTGCCAGCAGTGGGACTAGCGGGGGTGTCTACGAGCAGTACTTC.

This clonotype was seen a handful of times. The rearrangement uses TRBV29-1 and TRBJ2-7; no firm D call. Germline lookup yields CDR1 SQVTM and CDR2 ANQGSEA. The CDR3 is 11 amino acids. V lost 6 bases to trimming and J lost 1 base, with 7 bases between them. Here the CDR3 reads CSVEQSYEQYF. CDR3 sequence (DNA): TGCAGCGTGGAACAGTCCTACGAGCAGTACTTC.

This clonotype turned up a few times. This chain's CDR3 is CSVEGGPGLATNEQFF. CDR3 DNA sequence: TGCAGCGTTGAGGGGGGGCCGGGACTAGCGACCAATGAGCAGTTCTTC. The chain is built from TRBV29-1 and TRBJ2-1; 10 bases fit TRBD2. The V segment lost 3 bases and the J segment 6 bases; nucleotides outside the gene matches: 11. The CDR3 has 16 residues. Germline CDR1 is SQVTM and CDR2 is ANQGSEA.

This clonotype was observed a handful of times. This sequence joins TRBV29-1 and TRBJ2-7; D unresolved. CDR1 and CDR2 from the germline V gene are SQVTM and ANQGSEA. CDR3 length: 13 residues. The germline V and J ends were trimmed by 3 bases and 2 bases, with 11 bases remaining between them. The CDR3, as DNA: TGCAGCGTTGAGAACGGCGTTCCCTACGAGCAGTACTTC. It codes for CSVENGVPYEQYF.

Points on this clonotype: Possible read error: a much larger clone is one base away. V usage is TRBV7-9 and J usage is TRBJ2-7, with 10 positions matching TRBD1. V trimming: 5 bases; J trimming: 5 bases; junction bases outside the gene matches: 6. This CDR3 has 14 amino acids. Germline V gives CDR1 SEHNR, CDR2 FQNEAQ (reference sequence). The CDR3 is CASSPGQGFNEQYF. The CDR3 nucleotides are TGTGCCAGCAGCCCGGGACAGGGGTTTAACGAGCAGTACTTC.

Only a few counts were recorded for this clonotype. The chain combines TRBV7-9 with TRBJ2-1, with a possible D match to TRBD2 (6 bases). This CDR3 is built from 13 residues. Trimming shortened V by 5 bases and J by 7 bases, and 12 bases separated the two germline ends. Germline V CDR1 and CDR2: SEHNR, FQNEAQ (reference sequence). In nucleotides, the CDR3 is TGTGCCAGCAGCGCCGGGAGTAGGAATGAGCAGTTCTTC. Its protein is CASSAGSRNEQFF.

There are a few counts of this clonotype. DNA for the CDR3: TGTGCCAGCAGCCAAACCCTACTGGGGATGAAGACCCAGTACTTC. Translating it yields CASSQTLLGMKTQYF. This chain joins TRBV14 and TRBJ2-5; D gene uncertain. The V gene's germline CDR1 is SGHDN and CDR2 FVKESK. V lost 2 bases, J lost 6 bases, and 16 bases lay in between. CDR3 length equals 15 residues.

This clonotype was observed a few times. V and J are TRBV9 and TRBJ2-3; 11 nucleotides match TRBD2. Germline loops: CDR1 SGDLS, CDR2 YYNGEE. The CDR3 runs to 17 residues. V lost 3 bases to trimming and J lost 1 base; unmatched junction nucleotides: 7. The CDR3: CASSGPGTSGGTDTQYF. CDR3 DNA: TGTGCCAGCAGCGGACCCGGGACTAGCGGTGGCACAGATACGCAGTATTTT.

This clonotype showed up just a few times. This sequence joins TRBV24-1 and TRBJ1-2, with D maybe TRBD1 (5 bases). CDR1 KGHDR and CDR2 SFDVKD come from the germline V gene. The CDR3 is made up of 14 amino acids. V lost 5 bases to trimming and J lost 3 bases, with 12 bases between them. The CDR3 loop reads CATSAGGEYYGYTF. CDR3 sequence (DNA): TGTGCCACCAGTGCCGGGGGGGAGTACTATGGCTACACCTTC.